This T cell receptor beta chain stems from a study of blood T cell repertoires in COVID-19. For the study at large: T cells, B-cell-depleted T cells, or PBMCs supplied cDNA or gDNA.

As processed by the authors: The authors estimated nucleated cell counts from reference gene primer amplification. The assay was immunoSEQ multiplex PCR, and TCRdb's table has in-frame clones only and misses some. V and J calls plus clone size are reproduced from that table; the DNA served to infer D and trimming. The sample includes about 200,000 clones, roughly nine tenths of them seen just once. The V and J ends lost 4 bases and 5 bases, in that order; junction bases with no gene match: 7. The CDR3 is 15 residues long. From germline, CDR1 is SEHNR and CDR2 FQNEAQ (reference sequence). Sequencing was performed on peripheral blood. This clonotype was obtained from a woman aged 70-85 years with acute or convalescent COVID-19. The chain combines TRBV7-9 with TRBJ2-1; 8 positions agree with TRBD2. CDR3 sequence reads: CASSYLAGVHNEQFF. The CDR3 DNA is TGTGCCAGCAGCTATCTAGCGGGCGTCCACAATGAGCAGTTCTTC.